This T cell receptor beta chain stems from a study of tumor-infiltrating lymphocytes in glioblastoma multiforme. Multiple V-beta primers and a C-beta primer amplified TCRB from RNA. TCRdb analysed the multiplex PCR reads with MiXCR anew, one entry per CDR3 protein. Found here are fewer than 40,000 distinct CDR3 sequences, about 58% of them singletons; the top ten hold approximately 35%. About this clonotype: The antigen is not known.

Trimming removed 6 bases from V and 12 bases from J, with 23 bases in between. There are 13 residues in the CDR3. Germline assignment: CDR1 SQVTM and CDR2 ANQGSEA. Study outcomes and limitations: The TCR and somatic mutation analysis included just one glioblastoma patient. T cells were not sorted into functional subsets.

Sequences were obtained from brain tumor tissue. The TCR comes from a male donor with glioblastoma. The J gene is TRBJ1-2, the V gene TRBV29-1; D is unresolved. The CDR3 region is CSVKRNGNYGHTF. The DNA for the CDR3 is TGCAGCGTGAAGCGAAACGGTAACTACGGCCACACCTTC.